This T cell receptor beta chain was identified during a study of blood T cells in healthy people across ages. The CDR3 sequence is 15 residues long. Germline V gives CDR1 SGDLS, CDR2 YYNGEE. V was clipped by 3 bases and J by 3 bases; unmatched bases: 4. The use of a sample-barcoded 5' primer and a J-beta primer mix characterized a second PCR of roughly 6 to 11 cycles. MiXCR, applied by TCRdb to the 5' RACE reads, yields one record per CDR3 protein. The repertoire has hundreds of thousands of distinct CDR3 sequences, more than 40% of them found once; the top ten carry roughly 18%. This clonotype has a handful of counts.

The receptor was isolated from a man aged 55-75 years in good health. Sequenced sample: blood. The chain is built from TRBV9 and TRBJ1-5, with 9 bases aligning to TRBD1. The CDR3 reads CASSAGQGFNQPQHF. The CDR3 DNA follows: TGTGCCAGCAGCGCCGGACAGGGGTTCAATCAGCCCCAGCATTTT.